The 17 T cell receptor beta chains listed next were all sequenced from one sample in a study of T cells in Graves' hyperthyroidism and ophthalmopathy. There were TCR beta CDR3 regions amplified from RNA transcripts. The HTBI set primed first-round TCR CDR3 RT-PCR. Via MiXCR, TCRdb re-called the multiplex PCR reads, giving one row per CDR3 protein. The sample contains roughly 510,000 distinct CDR3 sequences, around 20% of which appear only once. Sequencing input: blood. These receptors came from a man between 18 and 29 years old with Graves' hyperthyroidism.

The table lists this clonotype with many counts. The chain recombines TRBV29-1 with TRBJ1-2; no clear D. Germline V lookup: CDR1 SQVTM, CDR2 ANQGSEA. The CDR3 covers 13 residues. With 0 bases removed from V and 7 bases from J, the gap between germline ends came to 12 bases. In DNA form, the CDR3 reads TGCAGCGTTGAAGATCTTGGAGGGAGTGGCTACACCTTC. Its translation is CSVEDLGGSGYTF.

This clonotype was found once. The chain is built from TRBV12-3 or TRBV12-4 and TRBJ2-7, with D possibly TRBD1 on 6 matching bases. The CDR3 has 18 amino acids. V lost 5 bases and J 0 bases, leaving 23 bases between the germline ends. CDR3 loop: CASSPRRRTAHSSYEQYF. The CDR3 nucleotides read TGTGCCAGCAGTCCCCGGAGGAGGACAGCCCATAGCTCCTACGAGCAGTACTTC.

At least ten counts were recorded for this clonotype. V and J are TRBV13 and TRBJ1-2; D possibly corresponds to TRBD1 (5 bases). The CDR3 totals 15 residues. CDR1 is PRHDT, CDR2 FYEKMQ, per germline (reference sequence). Between the trimmed V and J ends, which lost 0 bases and 6 bases, there was a span of 14 bases. The CDR3 loop reads CASSLGDTHRNGYTF. The CDR3 coding sequence is TGTGCCAGCAGCTTAGGGGACACCCACCGGAATGGCTACACCTTC.

The sample holds many counts of this clonotype. The chain recombines TRBV2 with TRBJ2-7; TRBD1 might be the D (6 bases). The V gene's germline CDR1 is SNHLY and CDR2 FYNNEI. The V gene lost 4 bases and the J gene lost 2 bases, with 12 bases spanning the gap. CDR3 size: 14 residues. The CDR3 protein is CASSADRTAYEQYF. Written as DNA, the CDR3 is TGTGCCAGCAGTGCAGACAGGACCGCCTACGAGCAGTACTTC.

The chain combines TRBV7-8 with TRBJ2-2; 8 bases map to TRBD1. V was clipped by 2 bases and J by 5 bases; unmatched bases: 4. CDR3 length: 15 residues. Germline V gene sequence: CDR1 SGHVS, CDR2 FQNEAQ. The CDR3 spells CASSLSRGQTGELFF. The CDR3 region has the DNA TGTGCCAGCAGCTTATCCAGGGGGCAGACCGGGGAGCTGTTTTTT.

This clonotype occurred many times. The chain carries TRBV6-1 and TRBJ2-7, with no clear D. CDR1 MNHNS and CDR2 SASEGT come from the germline V gene. This CDR3 region has 14 residues. The V end was cut by 1 base, the J end by 5 bases, with 12 bases between. CDR3 sequence reads: CASSEELRVNEQYF. In DNA, the CDR3 is TGTGCCAGCAGTGAAGAGCTTAGGGTGAACGAGCAGTACTTC.

This clonotype was seen a handful of times. The V and J genes are TRBV11-2 and TRBJ1-1; 8 nucleotides match TRBD1. Germline lookup yields CDR1 SGHAT and CDR2 FQNNGV. The V segment lost 5 bases and the J segment 4 bases; nucleotides outside the gene matches: 12. There are 16 residues in the CDR3. The DNA for the CDR3 is TGTGCCAGCAGCCCATGGACAGGGCTTACGGGCACTGAAGCTTTCTTT. Translated: CASSPWTGLTGTEAFF.

The chain carries TRBV6-5 and TRBJ1-1, with TRBD1 identical over 7 bases. After removal of 2 bases from V and 8 bases from J, the junction contained 8 bases not matched to a gene. The CDR3 covers 14 residues. Germline values: CDR1 MNHEY, CDR2 SVGAGI. CDR3 loop: CASSYPTTGSEAFF. Written as DNA, the CDR3 is TGTGCCAGCAGTTACCCCACGACAGGGTCCGAAGCTTTCTTT.

This clonotype was recorded many times. This chain links TRBV6-2 or TRBV6-3 with TRBJ1-5; D gene unclear. Trimming cost V 5 bases and J 7 bases, with 18 bases left between them. The CDR3 is made up of 15 amino acids. Per germline, CDR1 MNHEY and CDR2 SVGEGT. CDR3 coding DNA: TGTGCCAGCAGTCCTCGCGAGGGTGGTAGGCAGCCCCAGCATTTT. Encoded protein: CASSPREGGRQPQHF.

DNA of the CDR3: TGCAGTGCTCCCGACCTCCTCAGGGCTGAAGCTTTCTTT. This gives the protein CSAPDLLRAEAFF. V usage is TRBV20-1 and J usage is TRBJ1-1; D is perhaps TRBD1 (5 bases). Germline lookup yields CDR1 DFQATT and CDR2 SNEGSKA (reference sequence). There are 13 residues in the CDR3. Trimming removed 5 bases from V and 6 bases from J, with 16 bases in between.

This clonotype came up many times. A read error may be the cause here, since a much bigger clone is one base away. The chain combines TRBV6-4 with TRBJ1-1, with a tentative D call TRBD1 (6 bases). Germline V CDR1 and CDR2: MRHNA, SNTAGT. The CDR3 sequence is 12 residues long. The CDR3 reads CASSYGDTGAFF. The DNA of the CDR3 is TGTGCCAGCAGTTACGGGGACACTGGAGCTTTCTTT.

The rearrangement joins TRBV4-1 to TRBJ2-7; the D is unclear. Per germline, CDR1 MGHRA and CDR2 YSYEKL. CDR3 length: 13 residues. V was trimmed by 3 bases and J by 13 bases, leaving 19 bases between them. This chain's CDR3 is CASSHPTGPLAYF. The CDR3 DNA sequence: TGCGCCAGCAGCCACCCGACCGGGCCCCTGGCCTACTTC.

This clonotype was observed many times. V is TRBV12-3 or TRBV12-4 and J is TRBJ2-5, with 8 bases matching TRBD2. Trimming cost V 4 bases and J 9 bases; bases outside gene matches: 19. This CDR3 contains 17 residues. CDR3 sequence reads: CASSSRSSGYPRGAQYF. The CDR3, as DNA: TGTGCCAGCAGTTCTCGTTCTAGCGGGTACCCCCGGGGGGCCCAGTACTTC.

The V gene is TRBV20-1, the J gene TRBJ2-1; 11 positions match TRBD2. The trim removed 6 bases at V and 12 bases at J, leaving 10 bases unmatched. Germline lookup yields CDR1 DFQATT and CDR2 SNEGSKA (reference sequence). This CDR3 has 13 amino acids. The CDR3 nucleotides are TGCAGTGCCTTCCTAGCGGGGGGAAAGACGCAGTTCTTC. The encoded protein is CSAFLAGGKTQFF.

Remarks on this clonotype: The CDR3 ends on some other residue instead of the conserved phenylalanine or tryptophan, so this is likely a read error. The DNA is left out, because the CDR3 cannot be placed on it with certainty; the CDR3 is given as TCRdb lists it. V usage is TRBV11-2 and J usage is TRBJ1-1; the table calls TRBD1, which could not be checked here. Germline V gene data show CDR1 as SGHAT and CDR2 as FQNNGV. With termini counted, the CDR3 has 15 amino acids. CDR3 sequence: CASSQPGLGATEACL.

This chain links TRBV15 with TRBJ2-2, with TRBD2 matching 8 bases. Per germline, CDR1 LNHNV and CDR2 YYDKDF (reference sequence). CDR3 size: 15 residues. J lost 5 bases, V lost 6 bases, and 8 bases had no gene match. CDR3 in DNA: TGTGCCACCAGACACGGGGGGGCCAGTACCGGGGAGCTGTTTTTT. It specifies CATRHGGASTGELFF.

This clonotype occurred many times. V and J are TRBV19 and TRBJ2-7; 7 bases are a match to TRBD1. Trimming at V came to 4 bases and at J to 4 bases, leaving 7 bases not matched to a gene. Germline CDR1 is LNHDA and CDR2 is SQIVND (reference sequence). This CDR3 has 14 residues. The CDR3, as DNA: TGTGCCAGTAGTACCTGGGACAGCAATTACGAGCAGTACTTC. Translation gives CASSTWDSNYEQYF.